This is a list of T cell receptor beta chains from one sample in a study of blood T cell repertoires in COVID-19. Sequencing used immunoSEQ multiplex PCR; TCRdb keeps in-frame clones, though not all of them. This sample has some 82,000 clones, with 91% found just once. The specimen was peripheral blood. The receptor source for this set is a woman aged 45-60 years in a cohort sampled during active COVID-19. Both conserved end residues are part of each CDR3. The order of the fields is D gene, V gene, J gene, clone size, CDR3 DNA, CDR3 protein. D genes are given only for firm matches. Expanded clones are given a class, and other clones once, few, many or no size at all.

d_gene: TRBD1
v_gene: TRBV5-1
j_gene: TRBJ2-2
abundance: once
CDR3nt: TGCGCCAGCAGCTTGGAATGGAATTGGGAACAGGGGGATACTAACACCGGGGAGCTGTTTTTT
CDR3aa: CASSLEWNWEQGDTNTGELFF

d_gene: .
v_gene: TRBV5-1
j_gene: TRBJ2-7
abundance: .
CDR3nt: TGCGCCAGCAGCTTGGAACCAGACAGGGAGCAGTACTTC
CDR3aa: CASSLEPDREQYF

d_gene: TRBD2
v_gene: TRBV28
j_gene: TRBJ2-3
abundance: .
CDR3nt: TGTGCCAGCACTCCAATAGCGGGATCTAGCACAGATACGCAGTATTTT
CDR3aa: CASTPIAGSSTDTQYF

d_gene: TRBD2
v_gene: TRBV11-2
j_gene: TRBJ2-3
abundance: .
CDR3nt: TGTGCCAGCAGCTTAAGAACTAGCGGGGGGGTGAACACAGATACGCAGTATTTT
CDR3aa: CASSLRTSGGVNTDTQYF

d_gene: TRBD1
v_gene: TRBV19
j_gene: TRBJ2-7
abundance: .
CDR3nt: TGTGCCAGTAGTGCGGCCCGGGACAGAGTTTACGAGCAGTACTTC
CDR3aa: CASSAARDRVYEQYF

d_gene: .
v_gene: TRBV6-6
j_gene: TRBJ1-2
abundance: .
CDR3nt: TGTGCCAGCATTGACACCGGGACAAAAGTTAGTGGCTACACCTTC
CDR3aa: CASIDTGTKVSGYTF

d_gene: .
v_gene: TRBV7-2
j_gene: TRBJ2-3
abundance: once
CDR3nt: TGTGCCAGCAGCTTAATGGGTAGCGGAACAGATACGCAGTATTTT
CDR3aa: CASSLMGSGTDTQYF

d_gene: .
v_gene: TRBV28
j_gene: TRBJ1-5
abundance: once
CDR3nt: TGTGCCAGCACCGCAGGTGGGCTCCAGCCCCAGCATTTT
CDR3aa: CASTAGGLQPQHF

d_gene: .
v_gene: TRBV24-1
j_gene: TRBJ1-2
abundance: .
CDR3nt: TGTGCCACCAGTGATTGGGCAGTCGACTATGGCTACACCTTC
CDR3aa: CATSDWAVDYGYTF

d_gene: TRBD2
v_gene: TRBV4-1
j_gene: TRBJ2-2
abundance: .
CDR3nt: TGCGCCAGCAGCCCCAGACTAGCGGGGAACCAGAACACCGGGGAGCTGTTTTTT
CDR3aa: CASSPRLAGNQNTGELFF

d_gene: TRBD2
v_gene: TRBV27
j_gene: TRBJ2-3
abundance: .
CDR3nt: TGTGCCAGCAGTCCCCGCTGGGGCGGGAGAGGCACAGATACGCAGTATTTT
CDR3aa: CASSPRWGGRGTDTQYF

d_gene: .
v_gene: TRBV4-1
j_gene: TRBJ1-3
abundance: .
CDR3nt: TGCGCCAGCAGCCAACTGGCTTACTCTGGAAACACCATATATTTT
CDR3aa: CASSQLAYSGNTIYF

d_gene: .
v_gene: TRBV18
j_gene: TRBJ2-7
abundance: .
CDR3nt: TGTGCCAGCTCACCCTTAGAGCTAGCGATTACCTACGAGCAGTACTTC
CDR3aa: CASSPLELAITYEQYF

d_gene: .
v_gene: TRBV27
j_gene: TRBJ2-5
abundance: .
CDR3nt: TGTGCCACCAATTTTGACTATGAAGAGACCCAGTACTTC
CDR3aa: CATNFDYEETQYF

d_gene: .
v_gene: TRBV7-9
j_gene: TRBJ1-4
abundance: .
CDR3nt: TGTGCCATTAAAGGGAGCCTCCGGGGTGAAAAACTGTTTTTT
CDR3aa: CAIKGSLRGEKLFF

d_gene: .
v_gene: TRBV7-3
j_gene: TRBJ2-2
abundance: .
CDR3nt: TGTGCCAGCAGCTTACGCGCGGCCGGGGAGCTGTTTTTT
CDR3aa: CASSLRAAGELFF

d_gene: .
v_gene: TRBV11-2
j_gene: TRBJ2-7
abundance: .
CDR3nt: TGTGCCAGCAGCTACCTCCGGGGCTACGAGCAGTACTTC
CDR3aa: CASSYLRGYEQYF

d_gene: .
v_gene: TRBV7-9
j_gene: TRBJ2-3
abundance: .
CDR3nt: TGTGCCAGCAGCTTAGGCGGGGCTAGCACAGATACGCAGTATTTT
CDR3aa: CASSLGGASTDTQYF

d_gene: .
v_gene: TRBV7-8
j_gene: TRBJ2-7
abundance: .
CDR3nt: TGTGCCAGCAGCGCGGGACCACCTAAAAATTCCTACGAGCAGTACTTC
CDR3aa: CASSAGPPKNSYEQYF